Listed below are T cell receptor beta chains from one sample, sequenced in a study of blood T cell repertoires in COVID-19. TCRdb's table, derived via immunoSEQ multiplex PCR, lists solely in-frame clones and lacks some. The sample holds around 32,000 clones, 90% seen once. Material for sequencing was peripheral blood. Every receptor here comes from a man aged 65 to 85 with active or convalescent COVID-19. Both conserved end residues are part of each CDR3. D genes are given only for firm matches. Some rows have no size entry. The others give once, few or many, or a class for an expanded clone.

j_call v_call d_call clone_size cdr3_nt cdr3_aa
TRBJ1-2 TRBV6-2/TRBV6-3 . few TGTGCCAGCACCCCGGGCGGGTACTATGGCTACACCTTC CASTPGGYYGYTF
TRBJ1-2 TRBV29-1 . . TGCAGCGTGGCCAGGTCGGGGGAAGTAGGCTACACCTTC CSVARSGEVGYTF
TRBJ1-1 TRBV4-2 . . TGTGCCAGCGGGCTATCAGTGAACACTGAAGCTTTCTTT CASGLSVNTEAFF
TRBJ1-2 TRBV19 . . TGTGCCAGTAGTATAGTTCGGACAGCCTATGGCTACACCTTC CASSIVRTAYGYTF
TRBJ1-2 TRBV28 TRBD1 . TGTGCCAGCAGGGGATTATGGGGACAGGGGCGAACCTATGGCTACACCTTC CASRGLWGQGRTYGYTF
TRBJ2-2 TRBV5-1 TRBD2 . TGCGCCAGCAGCTTGATAGGACTAGCGGGAGCAGCCGGGGAGCTGTTTTTT CASSLIGLAGAAGELFF
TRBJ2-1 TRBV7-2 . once TGTGCCAGCAGCCTTCTCGGACCGGGGTGGAATGAGCAGTTCTTC CASSLLGPGWNEQFF
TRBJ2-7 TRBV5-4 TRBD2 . TGTGCCAGCAGCTCGACTAGCGGGGCAAGCTCCTACGAGCAGTACTTC CASSSTSGASSYEQYF
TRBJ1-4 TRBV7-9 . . TGTGCCAGCAGCCGACAGTCAACTAATGAAAAACTGTTTTTT CASSRQSTNEKLFF
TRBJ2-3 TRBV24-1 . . TGTGCCACCAGTGAGGGATGGTCTAGCGCCTTCACAGATACGCAGTATTTT CATSEGWSSAFTDTQYF
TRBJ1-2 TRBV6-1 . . TGTGCCAGCAGTGACAGGGACTATGGCTACACCTTC CASSDRDYGYTF
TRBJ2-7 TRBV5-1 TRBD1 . TGCGCCAGCAGCTTGGGGTCCCTACCAGGGGGCAGCTACGAGCAGTACTTC CASSLGSLPGGSYEQYF
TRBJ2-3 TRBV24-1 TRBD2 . TGTGCCACCAGTGACCAAGCTAGCGGGAGGGCCCGGAGCACAGATACGCAGTATTTT CATSDQASGRARSTDTQYF
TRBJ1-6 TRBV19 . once TGTGCCAGTAGTCCCGGGGAGATGTGGAATTCACCCCTCCACTTT CASSPGEMWNSPLHF
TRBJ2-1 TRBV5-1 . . TGCGCCAGCAGCTTGAGCAGGGGCAATGAGCAGTTCTTC CASSLSRGNEQFF
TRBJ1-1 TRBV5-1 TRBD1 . TGCGCCAGCAGCTTCGGGGACAGCCTAAACACTGAAGCTTTCTTT CASSFGDSLNTEAFF
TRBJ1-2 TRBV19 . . TGTGCCAGTAGTGCCGTGGGGGGGGCTAACTATGGCTACACCTTC CASSAVGGANYGYTF
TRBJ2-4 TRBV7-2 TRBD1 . TGTGCCAGCAGCCCAACCGGGACAGGGAACAACATTCAGTACTTC CASSPTGTGNNIQYF
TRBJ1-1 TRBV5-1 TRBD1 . TGCGCCAGCAGCTTGGGGGGACAGAGTTACACTGAAGCTTTCTTT CASSLGGQSYTEAFF
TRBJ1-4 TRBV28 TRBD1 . TGTGCCACCCAGGGGGTTGGAACTAATGAAAAACTGTTTTTT CATQGVGTNEKLFF
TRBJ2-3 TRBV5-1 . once TGCGCCAGCAGCTTGCCCGGGGTTGGAGATACGCAGTATTTT CASSLPGVGDTQYF
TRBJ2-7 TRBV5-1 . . TGCGCCAGCAGCTTGGTCCAGGGATACTACGAGCAGTACTTC CASSLVQGYYEQYF
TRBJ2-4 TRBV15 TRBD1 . TGTGCCACCAGCGGGGGATCGTCGAGGGGGCGGAATCAGTACTTC CATSGGSSRGRNQYF
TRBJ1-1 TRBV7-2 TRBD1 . TGTGCCAGCAGCTTTACAGGGGGCGCGGCAGAAGCTTTCTTT CASSFTGGAAEAFF
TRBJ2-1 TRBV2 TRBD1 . TGTGCCAGCAGTCCTGACAGGGCCGACTACAATGAGCAGTTCTTC CASSPDRADYNEQFF
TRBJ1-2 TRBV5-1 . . TGCGCCAGCAGCTCCGGGGCGGGGTATGAAGGCTACACCTTC CASSSGAGYEGYTF
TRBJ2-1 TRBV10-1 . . TGCGCCAGCAGTCATCTTACAGGGTTGGGGTACAATGAGCAGTTCTTC CASSHLTGLGYNEQFF
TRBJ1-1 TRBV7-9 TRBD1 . TGTGCCAGCAGCTCCGGGACAGGGATGTGGACTTTCTTT CASSSGTGMWTFF
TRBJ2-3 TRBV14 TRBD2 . TGTGCCAGCAGCCACCTGATAGCGGGAGTGATGAGGGAGCAGTATTTT CASSHLIAGVMREQYF
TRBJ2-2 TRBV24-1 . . TGTGCCACCAGTGATTTGGGGCTCGGGGAGCTGTTTTTT CATSDLGLGELFF